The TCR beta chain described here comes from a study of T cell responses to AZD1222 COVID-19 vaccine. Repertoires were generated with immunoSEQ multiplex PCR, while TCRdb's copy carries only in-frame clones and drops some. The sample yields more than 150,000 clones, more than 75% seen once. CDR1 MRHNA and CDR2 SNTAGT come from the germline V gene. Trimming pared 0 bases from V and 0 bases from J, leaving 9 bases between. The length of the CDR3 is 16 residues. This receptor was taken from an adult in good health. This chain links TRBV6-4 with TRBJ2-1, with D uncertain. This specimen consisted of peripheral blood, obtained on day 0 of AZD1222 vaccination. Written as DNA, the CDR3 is TGTGCCAGCAGTGACTCGAGATCAGACTCCTACAATGAGCAGTTCTTC. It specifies CASSDSRSDSYNEQFF.